This T cell receptor (beta chain) emerged from a study of T cells of healthy individuals. This clonotype was detected ten times or more. Deletions cut 0 bases from V and 5 bases from J, with 12 bases between. The CDR3 has 15 residues. Germline loops: CDR1 ENHRY, CDR2 SYGVKD. TCRdb recomputed calls from the 5' RACE reads with MiXCR, one row per CDR3 protein. In the table there are 45,000 to 60,000 distinct CDR3 sequences, approximately 14% of which are singletons. V usage is TRBV10-3 and J usage is TRBJ2-3; TRBD1 might be the D (6 bases). The source is a human donor in good health. CDR3 nucleotide sequence: TGTGCCATCAGTGAGTCGTCGGGACACCAAGATACGCAGTATTTT. It translates to CAISESSGHQDTQYF.